This TCR beta chain was captured in a study of cytomegalovirus exposure and HLA in healthy donors. Whole-study context: Clustering assigned about 79% of the approximately 400 genotyped donors to the Caucasian-associated ancestry cluster. Study results and caveats: Earlier results showed most TCR beta V segments being productive about 90% or about 30% of the time.

This CDR3 region has 11 residues. Germline-derived CDR1 and CDR2 are SGHRS and YFSETQ. The V gene lost 7 bases and the J gene lost 8 bases, with 10 bases spanning the gap. This PCR relied on a set of 60 Vbeta primers and 13 Jbeta primers. Sequencing was performed with immunoSEQ multiplex PCR; in TCRdb, only in-frame clones are kept and a portion is missing. This sample yields 150,000 to 200,000 clones, of which over 70% are seen a single time; roughly 1.5% belongs to the top ten. Remarks on this clone: Its antigen is undetermined.

Sequencing was done on a sample of PBMCs. This receptor was obtained from a man aged 18 to 35 in good health and CMV-seronegative. The chain joins TRBV5-1 to TRBJ2-1, with a weak D call TRBD2 (5 bases). Written as DNA, the CDR3 is TGCGCCAGCTCTAACGGGGATGAGCAGTTCTTC. Translating it yields CASSNGDEQFF.